Detailed here is one T cell receptor beta chain. All enrollees were roughly 18 to 89 years old and from around 25 US areas. The V end was cut by 4 bases, the J end by 5 bases, with 26 bases between. Germline CDR1 reads MNHNS; CDR2 reads SASEGT. The CDR3 loop spans 18 amino acids. Per the study methods: The authors estimated nucleated cell counts from reference gene primer amplification. Sequenced by immunoSEQ multiplex PCR; TCRdb stores in-frame clones only, minus some. The DNA gave D and trimming, while V, J and clone size come from that table. The data show about 220,000 clones, with around 85% seen just once and 1.3% held by the top ten. The sample belongs to a study of blood T cell repertoires in COVID-19. Whole-study context: COVID-19 samples, acute and convalescent, were from the United States, Italy and Spain.

This TCR derives from a woman aged 40 to 50 with acute COVID-19. The J gene is TRBJ1-2, the V gene TRBV6-1; tentative D call: TRBD1 (5 bases). The sequencing sample was made of PBMCs or T cells enriched from blood (not recorded which). The CDR3 is CASSVRPTTPKGYYGYTF. The CDR3 DNA sequence: TGTGCCAGCAGTGTGCGCCCCACAACACCCAAGGGGTATTATGGCTACACCTTC.